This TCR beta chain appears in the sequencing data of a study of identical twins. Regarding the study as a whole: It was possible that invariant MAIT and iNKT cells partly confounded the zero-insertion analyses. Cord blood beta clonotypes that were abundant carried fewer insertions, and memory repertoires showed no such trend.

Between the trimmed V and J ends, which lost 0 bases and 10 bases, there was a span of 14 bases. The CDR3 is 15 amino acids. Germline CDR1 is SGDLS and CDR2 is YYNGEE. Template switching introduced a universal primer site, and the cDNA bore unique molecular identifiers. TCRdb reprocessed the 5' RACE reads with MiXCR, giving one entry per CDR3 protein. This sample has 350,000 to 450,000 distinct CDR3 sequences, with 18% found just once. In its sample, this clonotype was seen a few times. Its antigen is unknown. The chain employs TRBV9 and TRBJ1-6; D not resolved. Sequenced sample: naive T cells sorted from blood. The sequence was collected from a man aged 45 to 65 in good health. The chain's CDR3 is CASSVGHPGDSPLHF. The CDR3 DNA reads TGTGCCAGCAGCGTAGGCCACCCAGGAGACTCACCCCTCCACTTT.